These T cell receptor beta chains were read from a single sample in a study of blood T cell repertoires in COVID-19. The repertoire was sequenced with immunoSEQ multiplex PCR; TCRdb's copy has only in-frame clones and lacks some. The repertoire holds approximately 270,000 clones, with about 86% as singletons. The specimen sequenced was peripheral blood. The receptors were gathered from an elderly man with acute or convalescent COVID-19. Both conserved end residues are part of each CDR3.

V gene: TRBV5-6; J gene: TRBJ1-6; CDR3 protein: CASSLRGGGVRSPLHF
V gene: TRBV10-3; J gene: TRBJ2-1; CDR3 protein: CAIRSDRGGRNEQFF
V gene: TRBV7-9; J gene: TRBJ1-4; CDR3 protein: CASSSPGAGEKLFF
V gene: TRBV2; J gene: TRBJ2-7; CDR3 protein: CASRSSSYEQYF
V gene: TRBV7-9; J gene: TRBJ1-4; CDR3 protein: CASSLGRDTRDEKLFF
V gene: TRBV5-5; J gene: TRBJ2-1; CDR3 protein: CASSPTVRKNEQFF
V gene: TRBV5-1; J gene: TRBJ1-2; CDR3 protein: CASSLEQVANYGYTF
V gene: TRBV3-1/TRBV3-2; J gene: TRBJ2-1; CDR3 protein: CASSQEGLLLGSYNEQFF
V gene: TRBV6-2/TRBV6-3; J gene: TRBJ2-7; CDR3 protein: CASSPPRTYEQYF
V gene: TRBV5-1; J gene: TRBJ2-3; CDR3 protein: CASTEGLTDTQYF
V gene: TRBV3-1/TRBV3-2; J gene: TRBJ2-2; CDR3 protein: CASSYSRGSNTGELFF
V gene: TRBV7-9; J gene: TRBJ2-2; CDR3 protein: CASSVSGQLNTGELFF
V gene: TRBV19; J gene: TRBJ2-5; CDR3 protein: CASSISRVLNQETQYF
V gene: TRBV5-1; J gene: TRBJ2-4; CDR3 protein: CASSDHLGQGKNIQYF
V gene: TRBV7-2; J gene: TRBJ2-2; CDR3 protein: CASSLFGGLTGELFF
V gene: TRBV27; J gene: TRBJ1-6; CDR3 protein: CASGGRNSPLHF
V gene: TRBV6-5; J gene: TRBJ2-1; CDR3 protein: CASSRGNPPYNEQFF
V gene: TRBV5-1; J gene: TRBJ2-1; CDR3 protein: CASSTEGHISYNEQFF
V gene: TRBV30; J gene: TRBJ1-2; CDR3 protein: CAWSWGGNGYTF
V gene: TRBV2; J gene: TRBJ2-7; CDR3 protein: CASSMGGAWGYEQYF
V gene: TRBV27; J gene: TRBJ2-7; CDR3 protein: CASSLGTSGNYEQYF
V gene: TRBV5-1; J gene: TRBJ1-5; CDR3 protein: CASSPGQNNQPQHF
V gene: TRBV28; J gene: TRBJ1-3; CDR3 protein: CASSLGLGHTTVRNTIYF
V gene: TRBV4-2; J gene: TRBJ1-2; CDR3 protein: CASSQDQAGGVYGYTF
V gene: TRBV10-3; J gene: TRBJ1-5; CDR3 protein: CAISDPQGLDQPQHF
V gene: TRBV10-3; J gene: TRBJ2-7; CDR3 protein: CAINGLAGKARRRWDEQYF
V gene: TRBV30; J gene: TRBJ1-6; CDR3 protein: CACATGSNTPLHF
V gene: TRBV30; J gene: TRBJ1-1; CDR3 protein: CAWSVQLMNTEAFF
V gene: TRBV9; J gene: TRBJ2-1; CDR3 protein: CASSTGGTYNEQFF
V gene: TRBV6-5; J gene: TRBJ2-7; CDR3 protein: CASSPRTAEQYF
V gene: TRBV15; J gene: TRBJ2-1; CDR3 protein: CATSRDEGLRYNEQFF
V gene: TRBV11-2; J gene: TRBJ2-5; CDR3 protein: CASSLGGRGWDQGQETQYF
V gene: TRBV28; J gene: TRBJ1-2; CDR3 protein: CASSFADRDGYTF
V gene: TRBV27; J gene: TRBJ2-1; CDR3 protein: CASSLFPESTYNEQFF
V gene: TRBV4-2; J gene: TRBJ2-2; CDR3 protein: CASSRGLAGGADTGELFF